The entry that follows covers one T cell receptor (beta chain) sequence. What it binds is not known. Deletions cut 0 bases from V and 3 bases from J, with 10 bases between. The CDR3 sequence is 14 residues long. Germline V gene sequence: CDR1 SGHRS, CDR2 YFSETQ. The sample is drawn from a study of post-analysis software for immune sequencing data. Study context: In terms of disease course, relapsing-remitting, secondary progressive and progressive-relapsing multiple sclerosis were included. Study-level points and caveats: Controls showed significantly higher normalized Chao1 diversity than did multiple sclerosis patients. Included in a set of four or five TRBV segments more frequent in patients than controls were TRBV5-6, TRBV5-1 and TRBV20-1. Same-batch samples co-clustered strongly by F measure.

Presence of unique molecular identifiers characterized the TCR beta cDNA libraries. T cells numbering about 0.85 to 11 million yielded cDNA molecules that totaled some 500,000. One entry per CDR3 protein, called by TCRdb with MiXCR from the PCR reads. The sample lists 550,000 to 700,000 distinct CDR3 sequences, 40% to 50% occurring once. This chain connects TRBV5-1 to TRBJ2-7; D ambiguous. Sequenced input: blood. The sequence came from a girl under 18 with multiple sclerosis. The CDR3 nucleotides read TGCGCCAGCAGCTTGGAAGGGATGAGCTACGAGCAGTACTTC. It yields the protein CASSLEGMSYEQYF.